Below, 10 T cell receptor beta chains from the same sample are listed, as sequenced in a study of sequential checkpoint blockade in melanoma. Described treatment: randomized to nivolumab then ipilimumab (arm A) or the reverse (arm B). Repertoires were generated with immunoSEQ multiplex PCR, while TCRdb's copy carries only in-frame clones and drops some. This sample yields 30,000 to 45,000 clones, of which around nine tenths are seen a single time; around 12% belongs to the top ten. The source material was CD8+ T cells sorted from blood (inferred from file names), sampled from a patient given nivolumab and ipilimumab in sequence. The receptors derive from a human donor with melanoma.

The rearrangement uses TRBV4-1 and TRBJ2-5, with 8 positions matching TRBD1. Trimming at V came to 4 bases and at J to 4 bases, leaving 8 bases not matched to a gene. The germline V gene encodes CDR1 MGHRA and CDR2 YSYEKL. This CDR3 comprises 15 residues. Here the CDR3 DNA reads TGCGCCAGCAGCCGGAACGACAGGGGAGGAGAGACCCAGTACTTC. As protein: CASSRNDRGGETQYF.

The chain recombines TRBV19 with TRBJ1-2; 8 positions match TRBD1. The germline V gene encodes CDR1 LNHDA and CDR2 SQIVND (reference sequence). Germline trimming cut 6 bases from V and 5 bases from J; bases unmatched to any gene: 11. This CDR3 spans 15 amino acids. The CDR3 loop reads CASSDLNGQGYGYTF. The CDR3 DNA follows: TGTGCCAGTAGCGACTTAAACGGACAGGGATATGGCTACACCTTC.

This clone was seen once. V is TRBV7-8 and J is TRBJ2-7; D may be TRBD1 (5 bases). Deletions cut 0 bases from V and 7 bases from J, with 10 bases between. The CDR3 is made up of 13 amino acids. Germline-derived CDR1 and CDR2 are SGHVS and FQNEAQ. CDR3 nucleotide sequence: TGTGCCAGCAGCTTAGCGCAGGGTTGGGAGCAGTACTTC. This gives the protein CASSLAQGWEQYF.

This clone was recorded only once. The chain joins TRBV29-1 to TRBJ1-1; D is unresolved. The CDR3 is 13 residues long. V was shortened by 5 bases and J by 2 bases, with 12 bases between the two germline ends. The germline gives CDR1 SQVTM, CDR2 ANQGSEA. This CDR3 reads CSVNPGANTEAFF. The CDR3, as DNA: TGCAGCGTTAATCCGGGAGCAAACACTGAAGCTTTCTTT.

A few counts support this clone. The CDR3: CASSIFSMNEQFF. The CDR3 DNA reads as TGTGCCAGTAGTATCTTTTCTATGAATGAGCAGTTCTTC. The chain uses TRBV19 and TRBJ2-1; D gene ambiguous. The CDR3 has 13 amino acids. Germline V gene lookup returns CDR1 LNHDA and CDR2 SQIVND (reference sequence). Deletions cut 3 bases from V and 7 bases from J, with 10 bases between. The full variable domain, its missing parts supplied by reference TRBV19 and TRBJ2-1, is DGGITQSPKYLFRKEGQNVTLSCEQNLNHDAMYWYRQDPGQGLRLIYYSQIVNDFQKGDIAEGYSVSREKKESFPLTVTSAQKNPTAFYLCASSIFSMNEQFFGPGTRLTVL.

This clone was seen just once. The chain is built from TRBV19 and TRBJ2-1; 12 bases agree with TRBD2. V lost 5 bases, J lost 4 bases, and 3 bases stayed unmatched. The germline V gene has CDR1 LNHDA and CDR2 SQIVND (reference sequence). This CDR3 comprises 15 residues. The CDR3 spells CASSPLAGGYNEQFF. DNA of the CDR3: TGTGCCAGTAGTCCACTAGCGGGAGGATACAATGAGCAGTTCTTC.

This chain connects TRBV29-1 to TRBJ2-1; 7 positions match TRBD2. V was pared by 7 bases and J by 0 bases, with 6 bases of the junction left unmatched. The CDR3 length is 14 residues. The germline V gene has CDR1 SQVTM and CDR2 ANQGSEA. CDR3 in amino acids: CSAPSGSSYNEQFF. The DNA for the CDR3 is TGCAGCGCTCCTAGCGGAAGCTCCTACAATGAGCAGTTCTTC.

The CDR3 nucleotides are TGCAGTGCCCAACAGAGTCAGCCCCAGCATTTT. Its protein product is CSAQQSQPQHF. J is TRBJ1-5 and V is TRBV20-1; no reliable D call. This CDR3 region has 11 residues. Germline CDR1 DFQATT, CDR2 SNEGSKA (reference sequence). Trimming cost V 6 bases and J 6 bases, with 9 bases left between them.

The chain is built from TRBV4-1 and TRBJ2-3; 10 bases are shared with TRBD2. The CDR3 runs to 15 residues. Germline V gene sequence: CDR1 MGHRA, CDR2 YSYEKL. The V gene end was trimmed by 6 bases and the J gene end by 1 base; junction bases not matched to a gene: 4. The CDR3, as DNA: TGCGCCAGCAGTCCCGGGACTAGCGGCACAGATACGCAGTATTTT. Protein product: CASSPGTSGTDTQYF.

This chain joins TRBV7-6 and TRBJ2-7, with D perhaps matching TRBD1 (6 bases). Germline V gene data show CDR1 as SGHVS and CDR2 as FNYEAQ. V lost 1 base and J lost 2, with 6 bases in between. This CDR3 has 13 residues. CDR3 protein: CASSLGDTYEQYF. CDR3 in DNA: TGTGCCAGCAGCTTAGGGGACACCTACGAGCAGTACTTC.